This is a list of T cell receptor beta chains from one sample in a study of shared clonotypes between healthy human individuals. Assay used: immunoSEQ multiplex PCR; TCRdb lists only in-frame clones, some missing. This table holds approximately 2.1 million clones, roughly 93% found once. The source material was naive CD4+ T cells from PBMCs. All receptors derive from a man aged 18-30 years in good health. Some clones in this sample may be carry-over from other donors' samples. Each CDR3 is given with its conserved first and last residue. Fields, in order: V gene, clone size, D gene, J gene, CDR3 protein, CDR3 DNA. The D gene is left open where the match is weak. Where a row states a size, it is once, few, many or the class of an expanded clone; other rows omit it.

TRBV7-9	few	.	TRBJ1-5	CASSKAGGQPQHF	TGTGCCAGCAGCAAAGCTGGGGGACAGCCCCAGCATTTT
TRBV7-9	.	.	TRBJ1-1	CASSLAGTRNTEAFF	TGTGCCAGCAGCTTAGCCGGGACGAGGAACACTGAAGCTTTCTTT
TRBV27	.	.	TRBJ2-5	CASSLPVTGRETQYF	TGTGCCAGCAGTTTACCAGTCACAGGGAGAGAGACCCAGTACTTC
TRBV5-1	.	TRBD1	TRBJ2-7	CASSLGDSSVYEQYF	TGCGCCAGCAGCTTGGGGGACAGTAGCGTTTACGAGCAGTACTTC
TRBV7-9	.	.	TRBJ2-7	CASSFRERAPYEQYF	TGTGCCAGCAGCTTCCGTGAGCGGGCGCCCTACGAGCAGTACTTC
TRBV5-4	.	TRBD2	TRBJ2-1	CASSLTSGRDEQFF	TGTGCCAGCAGCTTAACTAGCGGGAGAGATGAGCAGTTCTTC
TRBV2	.	.	TRBJ2-3	CASTTDSRTQYF	TGTGCCAGCACCACGGACAGCCGTACGCAGTATTTT
TRBV20-1	.	.	TRBJ2-1	CSAGRSEQFF	TGCAGTGCTGGGCGAAGTGAGCAGTTCTTC
TRBV29-1	.	.	TRBJ1-2	CSVGQNYGYTF	TGCAGCGTTGGGCAGAACTATGGCTACACCTTC
TRBV2	.	TRBD1	TRBJ2-7	CASSEETGSTYEQYF	TGTGCCAGCAGTGAAGAGACAGGGTCTACCTACGAGCAGTACTTC
TRBV6-5	.	.	TRBJ1-3	CASSFNRDSGNTIYF	TGTGCCAGCAGCTTCAACAGGGACTCTGGAAACACCATATATTTT
TRBV28	.	TRBD1	TRBJ2-3	CASSWGDRGSGTQYF	TGTGCCAGCAGCTGGGGGGACAGGGGATCGGGTACGCAGTATTTT
TRBV7-9	.	.	TRBJ2-3	CASSSDVPSDTQYF	TGTGCCAGCAGCTCGGACGTACCGTCGGATACGCAGTATTTT
TRBV19	.	.	TRBJ2-2	CASGTGGGTGELFF	TGTGCCAGTGGAACGGGGGGCGGGACCGGGGAGCTGTTTTTT
TRBV28	few	TRBD1	TRBJ2-7	CASRPGQHYEQYF	TGTGCCAGCAGGCCGGGACAGCACTACGAGCAGTACTTC
TRBV7-7	once	.	TRBJ1-3	CASSLTRSGNTIYF	TGTGCCAGCAGCTTAACACGTTCTGGAAACACCATATATTTT
TRBV28	.	.	TRBJ2-7	CASSLEALGPGEQYF	TGTGCCAGCAGTTTAGAGGCCCTCGGCCCTGGGGAGCAGTACTTC
TRBV7-9	.	TRBD1	TRBJ2-2	CASSQGQGWTGELFF	TGTGCCAGCAGCCAGGGACAGGGTTGGACCGGGGAGCTGTTTTTT
TRBV4-1	.	.	TRBJ1-5	CASSQVTRQPQHF	TGCGCCAGCAGCCAAGTAACACGTCAGCCCCAGCATTTT
TRBV15	.	.	TRBJ1-5	CATSRDRYTVDNQPQHF	TGTGCCACCAGCAGAGATCGTTATACAGTCGATAATCAGCCCCAGCATTTT
TRBV6-1	.	.	TRBJ2-3	CASSEPSTDTQYF	TGTGCCAGCAGTGAACCCTCGACAGATACGCAGTATTTT
TRBV9	once	.	TRBJ1-3	CASSPIVTGNTIYF	TGTGCCAGCAGCCCAATCGTCACTGGAAACACCATATATTTT
TRBV9	.	.	TRBJ1-1	CASSVADWGTPTEAFF	TGTGCCAGCAGCGTGGCAGATTGGGGGACTCCCACTGAAGCTTTCTTT
TRBV19	.	.	TRBJ1-1	CASSLGAQGGYTEAFF	TGTGCCAGTAGTCTAGGTGCACAGGGCGGGTACACTGAAGCTTTCTTT
TRBV19	.	TRBD1	TRBJ1-1	CASSRPPETGTTEAFF	TGTGCCAGTAGTAGACCCCCCGAGACAGGGACCACTGAAGCTTTCTTT
TRBV7-3	.	.	TRBJ1-1	CASSLTGGAPNTEAFF	TGTGCCAGCAGCTTAACGGGTGGAGCTCCGAACACTGAAGCTTTCTTT
TRBV5-1	.	TRBD2	TRBJ2-1	CASSDWRESFQPYNEQFF	TGCGCCAGCAGTGACTGGCGGGAGTCATTCCAGCCCTACAATGAGCAGTTCTTC
TRBV6-1	.	.	TRBJ2-7	CASRKRGSSYEQYF	TGTGCCAGCAGAAAAAGGGGCTCCTCCTACGAGCAGTACTTC
TRBV11-2	once	.	TRBJ2-3	CASSRLSLGATQYF	TGTGCCAGCAGCCGACTTTCGCTAGGAGCTACGCAGTATTTT
TRBV2	.	TRBD1	TRBJ1-5	CASSADRGGNQPQHF	TGTGCCAGCAGTGCCGACAGGGGGGGCAATCAGCCCCAGCATTTT